This T cell receptor beta chain derives from a study of CD8 T cells in Susac syndrome. The trim removed 5 bases at V and 3 bases at J, leaving 6 bases unmatched. The CDR3 has 14 amino acids. CDR1 is MNHNY and CDR2 is SVGAGI in the germline V gene (reference sequence). Reverse transcription of about 0.45 to 1 ug RNA was performed with random hexamers. The CDR3 of TCR beta was amplified by immunoSEQ multiplex PCR across 54 Vbeta and 13 Jbeta. TCRdb called the immunoSEQ multiplex PCR reads again in MiXCR, with one record for every CDR3 protein. The sample carries around 130,000 distinct CDR3 sequences, around 91% recorded once.

The receptor was isolated from a human donor with multiple sclerosis. The J gene is TRBJ2-7, the V gene TRBV6-6; 8 bases align to TRBD1. Source material: CD8+ T cells from PBMCs. The CDR3 DNA reads TGTGCCAGCAGTGCTAGGACAGGGAGCTACGAGCAGTACTTC. Its translation: CASSARTGSYEQYF.